Below are 8 T cell receptor beta chains sequenced from a single sample in a study of neurological immune-mediated disorders. TCRdb itself ran the 5' RACE reads through MiXCR, one entry per CDR3 protein. The profile shows tens of thousands of distinct CDR3 sequences, approximately 4.5% of them singletons. The sequenced material came from PBMCs. These receptors all stem from an older woman with multiple sclerosis.

The rearrangement links TRBV7-2 to TRBJ2-1, with 7 bases aligning to TRBD1. Germline trimming cut 5 bases from V and 7 bases from J; bases unmatched to any gene: 8. Germline V lookup: CDR1 SGHTA, CDR2 FQGNSA. The CDR3 spans 14 residues. The CDR3 protein is CASSKPGQLNEQFF. Here the CDR3 DNA reads TGTGCCAGCAGCAAGCCGGGACAGCTAAATGAGCAGTTCTTC.

The table lists this clonotype with many counts. The rearrangement joins TRBV4-3 to TRBJ2-5, with D perhaps given as TRBD1 or TRBD2 (5 bases each). Germline CDR1 reads LGHNA; CDR2 reads YSLEER. Trimming pared 0 bases from V and 0 bases from J, leaving 11 bases between. There are 16 residues in the CDR3. Here the CDR3 reads CASSQEGDGNQETQYF. In DNA, the CDR3 is TGCGCCAGCAGCCAAGAGGGGGACGGAAACCAAGAGACCCAGTACTTC.

This clonotype occurred many times. The J gene is TRBJ2-1, the V gene TRBV10-3; a possible D gene is TRBD2 (7 bases). The length of the CDR3 is 13 residues. V lost 11 bases, J lost 5 bases, and 16 bases lay in between. The germline gives CDR1 ENHRY, CDR2 SYGVKD. Here the CDR3 reads CASQEGGDNEQFF. The DNA of the CDR3 is TGTGCCTCCCAGGAGGGGGGGGACAATGAGCAGTTCTTC.

This clonotype occurred many times. The rearrangement joins TRBV12-3 or TRBV12-4 to TRBJ1-6; maybe TRBD1 (5 bases). The CDR3 is 14 amino acids. V lost 5 bases to trimming and J lost 7 bases, with 12 bases between them. CDR3 sequence reads: CASSLRGQNSPLHF. In DNA, the CDR3 is TGTGCCAGCAGTCTCCGGGGCCAGAATTCACCCCTCCACTTT.

The sample holds a few counts of this clonotype. This chain links TRBV5-1 with TRBJ2-3; D gene unclear. Germline CDR1 reads SGHRS; CDR2 reads YFSETQ. This CDR3 is built from 15 residues. The V end was cut by 0 bases, the J end by 0 bases, with 8 bases between. The DNA for the CDR3 is TGCGCCAGCAGCTTGGAGGTTGCTAGCACAGATACGCAGTATTTT. It is translated as CASSLEVASTDTQYF.

This clonotype was counted a few times. This chain connects TRBV4-1 to TRBJ2-1, with D perhaps TRBD2 (6 bases). Germline V CDR1 and CDR2: MGHRA, YSYEKL. The CDR3 is made up of 17 amino acids. V dropped 0 bases and J dropped 3 bases, with 15 bases sitting between them. The CDR3 is CASSQDPNSGDYNEQFF. The CDR3 bases are TGCGCCAGCAGCCAAGACCCCAATAGCGGAGACTACAATGAGCAGTTCTTC.

V usage is TRBV15 and J usage is TRBJ2-7; perhaps D is TRBD1 or TRBD2 (5 bases each). CDR1 and CDR2 from the germline V gene are LNHNV and YYDKDF (reference sequence). Trimming removed 5 bases at V and 4 bases at J, with 12 bases between. CDR3 length: 13 amino acids. The CDR3 loop is CATSGQLGYEQYV. The CDR3 DNA sequence: TGTGCCACCAGCGGACAACTAGGGTACGAGCAGTACGTC.

This clonotype has ten or more counts. The V call is TRBV20-1, the J call TRBJ2-5; D remains ambiguous. The germline V and J ends were trimmed by 1 base and 4 bases, with 10 bases remaining between them. This CDR3 contains 13 residues. The germline CDR1 and CDR2 sequences are DFQATT and SNEGSKA (reference sequence). The CDR3 loop is CSARAVVGETQYF. As DNA, the CDR3 is TGCAGTGCTAGAGCAGTGGTTGGAGAGACCCAGTACTTC.